This TCR beta chain originates from a study of T cells after yellow fever vaccination. Across the study: Where fractions had low cell numbers, libraries were prepared from them with the SMART-Seq v4 Ultra Low Input RNA kit.

Per the germline V gene, CDR1 is SGDLS and CDR2 is YYNGEE. The CDR3 extends over 14 amino acids. J gave up 8 bases and V 4 bases, and 11 bases lay outside the gene matches. By 5'RACE template switching, TCR cDNA was produced, with a universal primer site and UMIs added in the process. TCRdb reprocessed the 5' RACE reads with MiXCR, giving one entry per CDR3 protein. The profile shows 600,000 to 750,000 distinct CDR3 sequences, approximately 13% of them singletons. Study-wide results and limits: Clones from primary vaccination mostly reappeared after the booster (approximately 95% CD4, around 90% CD8). Clonotypes found in both CD4 and CD8 compartments made up a small share.

Regarding this clonotype: The antigen is unknown.

This material consisted of PBMCs, taken on the day of the yellow fever booster vaccination. The receptor's source is a young man who received the YFV17D yellow fever vaccine. The chain employs TRBV9 and TRBJ1-2; TRBD1 matches 7 bases. CDR3: CASSSSRQGRGYTF. CDR3 DNA sequence: TGTGCCAGCAGCTCGAGTCGACAGGGCAGAGGCTACACCTTC.